This entry describes one TCR beta chain. The sample comes from a study of blood T cell repertoires in COVID-19. On the study more broadly: The United States, Italy and Spain provided the acute and convalescent COVID-19 samples.

In the authors' workflow: Reference gene primer amplification yielded estimated nucleated cell counts. TCRdb's table, derived via immunoSEQ multiplex PCR, lists solely in-frame clones and lacks some. The V and J calls and clone size come from that table; D and trimming were worked out from the DNA. The data hold approximately 230,000 clones, with about 85% observed a single time. Germline trimming cut 6 bases from V and 3 bases from J; bases unmatched to any gene: 5. The germline CDR1 and CDR2 sequences are MNHEY and SMNVEV (reference sequence). This CDR3 spans 13 amino acids. This receptor was obtained from a man aged 18 to 35 with active or convalescent COVID-19. The rearrangement uses TRBV27 and TRBJ2-7, with 7 nucleotides matching TRBD2. The sequenced material came from peripheral blood. CDR3 coding DNA: TGTGCCAGCAGCCGGACTAGTTACTACGAGCAGTACTTC. It codes for CASSRTSYYEQYF.